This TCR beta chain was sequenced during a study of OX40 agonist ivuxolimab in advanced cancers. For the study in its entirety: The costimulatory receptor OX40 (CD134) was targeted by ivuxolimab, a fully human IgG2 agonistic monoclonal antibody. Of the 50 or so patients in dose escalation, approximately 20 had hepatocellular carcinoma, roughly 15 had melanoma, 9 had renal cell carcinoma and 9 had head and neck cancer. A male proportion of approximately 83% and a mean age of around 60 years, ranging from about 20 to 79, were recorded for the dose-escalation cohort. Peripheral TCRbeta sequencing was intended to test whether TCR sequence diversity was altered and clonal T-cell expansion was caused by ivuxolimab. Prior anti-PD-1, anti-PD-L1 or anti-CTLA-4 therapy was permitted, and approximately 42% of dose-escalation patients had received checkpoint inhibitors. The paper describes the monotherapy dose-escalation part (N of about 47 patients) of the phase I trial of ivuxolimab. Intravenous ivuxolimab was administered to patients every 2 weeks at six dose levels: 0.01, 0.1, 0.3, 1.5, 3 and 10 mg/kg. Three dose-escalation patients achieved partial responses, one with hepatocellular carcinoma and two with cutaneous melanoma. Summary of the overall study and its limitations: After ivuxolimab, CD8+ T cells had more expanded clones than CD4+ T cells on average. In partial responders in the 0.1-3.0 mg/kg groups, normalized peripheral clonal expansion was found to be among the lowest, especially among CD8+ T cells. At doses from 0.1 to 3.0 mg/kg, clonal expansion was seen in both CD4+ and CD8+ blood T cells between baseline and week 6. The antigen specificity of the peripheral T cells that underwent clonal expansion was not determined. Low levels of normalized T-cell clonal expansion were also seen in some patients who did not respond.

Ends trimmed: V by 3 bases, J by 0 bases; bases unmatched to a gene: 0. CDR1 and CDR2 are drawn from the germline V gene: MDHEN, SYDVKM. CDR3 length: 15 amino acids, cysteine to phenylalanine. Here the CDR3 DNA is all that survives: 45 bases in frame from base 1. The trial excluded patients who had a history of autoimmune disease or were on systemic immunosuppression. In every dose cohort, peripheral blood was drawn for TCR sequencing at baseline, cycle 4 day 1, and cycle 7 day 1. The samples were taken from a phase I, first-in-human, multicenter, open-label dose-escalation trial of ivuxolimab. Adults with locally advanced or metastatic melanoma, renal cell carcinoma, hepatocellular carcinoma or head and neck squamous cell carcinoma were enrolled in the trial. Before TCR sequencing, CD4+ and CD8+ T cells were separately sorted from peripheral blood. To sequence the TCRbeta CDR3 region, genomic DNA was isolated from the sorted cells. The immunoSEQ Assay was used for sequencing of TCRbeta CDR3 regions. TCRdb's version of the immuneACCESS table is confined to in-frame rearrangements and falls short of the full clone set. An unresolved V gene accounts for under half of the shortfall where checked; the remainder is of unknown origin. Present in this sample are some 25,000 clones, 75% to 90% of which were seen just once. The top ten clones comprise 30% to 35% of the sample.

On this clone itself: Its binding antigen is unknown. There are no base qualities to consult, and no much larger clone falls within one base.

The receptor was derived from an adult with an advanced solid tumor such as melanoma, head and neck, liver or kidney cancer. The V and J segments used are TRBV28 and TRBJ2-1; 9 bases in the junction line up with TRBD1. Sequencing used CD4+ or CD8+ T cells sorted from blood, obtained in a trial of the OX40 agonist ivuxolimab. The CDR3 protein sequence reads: CASSLDRGSYNEQFF. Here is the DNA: TGTGCCAGCAGTTTGGACAGGGGCTCCTACAATGAGCAGTTCTTC.